The entry below describes one T cell receptor (beta chain). In the original analysis: The assay estimated nucleated cells by amplifying reference gene primers. The method was immunoSEQ multiplex PCR; TCRdb's version includes in-frame clones alone and lacks a portion of them. D and trimming were read from the DNA, whereas the V and J calls and clone size are those reported in that table. The table shows some 200,000 clones, with 88% occurring only once. Those enrolled, adults aged roughly 18 to 100 years, came from about two dozen US areas. Germline CDR1 and CDR2: SGHTA and FQGNSA. V dropped 5 bases and J dropped 6; count of bases not matched to a gene: 7. CDR3 length equals 16 residues. The data derive from a study of blood T cell repertoires in COVID-19.

Sequencing input: PBMCs or T cells enriched from blood (not recorded which). This sequence originates from a woman between 25 and 40 years old who had recovered from COVID-19. The chain uses TRBV7-2 and TRBJ2-2; 12 bases are a match to TRBD2. This CDR3 reads CASSPGLAGPSGELFF. The DNA of the CDR3 is TGTGCCAGCAGCCCGGGACTAGCGGGCCCCTCCGGGGAGCTGTTTTTT.